The present entry profiles one T cell receptor (beta chain) with its context. There are many counts of this clonotype. What this receptor recognizes is not known. There are no base qualities to consult, and no much larger clone falls within one base. The entry originates in a study of T cell repertoires in cytomegalovirus infection (dated by TCRdb to about 2019). Context from the whole study: The HLA type of each donor mattered for the analysis, because public TCR beta signatures pointed to carriage of CMV infection along with the matching HLA type.

V and J are trimmed by 0 bases and 5 bases, and the gene matches miss 4 bases of the junction. Spanning cysteine to phenylalanine, the CDR3 consists of 15 amino acids. The sequence is cut down to CDR3 DNA, 45 bases in frame from base 1. Sequences SGHTA (CDR1) and FQGNSA (CDR2) are obtained from the germline V gene. Reads for this sample came from an Illumina HiSeq 1500. TCRdb reprocessing: public reads trimmed at Q25 with fastp, clones called with MiXCR, in-frame beta chains kept. Rows matching on CDR3 protein sequence are summarized as one entry with the most common DNA and genes. The sample profile shows hundreds of thousands of distinct CDR3 sequences; around 10% of them were found once. About 2.3% of the sample goes to the ten largest clones. Study-level results and caveats: In both this cohort and an independent cohort of 352 donors, the cumulative frequency of public TCR beta family members distinguished carriers of CMV infection plus the relevant HLA type. In the ex vivo response, HLA-C-restricted CMV-specific TCR beta clonotypes were dominant, and in two of eight donors the single most frequent clonotype came from this HLA-C-restricted group.

The sequencing input was PBMCs. This sequence uses TRBV7-2 and TRBJ2-3; 8 bases in the junction line up with TRBD2. The origin of this receptor is a human donor in good health (CMV status not recorded). Some clones in this sample may be carry-over from other donors' samples. The CDR3 loop reads CASSLAALAGDTQYF. The nucleotide sequence is TGTGCCAGCAGCTTAGCGGCCCTAGCGGGAGATACGCAGTATTTT.